A selection of T cell receptor beta chains follows, all from one sample in a study of T cells and Merkel cell carcinoma outcomes. Assay used: immunoSEQ multiplex PCR; TCRdb lists only in-frame clones, some missing. Seen here are roughly 13,000 clones, just under 95% observed once, and the top ten hold about 2%. The sequencing input was tumor tissue from Merkel cell carcinoma. These receptors were taken from a human donor with Merkel cell carcinoma. CDR3s include the opening cysteine and the closing phenylalanine or tryptophan. D genes are given only for firm matches. Clone size appears in some rows only: once, few, many, or a class for an expanded clone.

j_call clone_size v_call d_call cdr3_nt cdr3_aa
TRBJ1-2 - TRBV18 - TGTGCCAGCTCACCCGGAGGAACTAACTATGGCTACACCTTC CASSPGGTNYGYTF
TRBJ2-1 - TRBV2 - TGTGCCAGCAGTGCCGGGCGGGTAGACAATGAGCAGTTCTTC CASSAGRVDNEQFF
TRBJ1-4 - TRBV30 TRBD1 TGTGCCTGGAGTGAGGGACAGGCCCTTAATGAAAAACTGTTTTTT CAWSEGQALNEKLFF
TRBJ1-2 - TRBV14 - TGTGCCAGCAGCCTACAGGGAGTCTATGGCTACACCTTC CASSLQGVYGYTF
TRBJ1-1 - TRBV18 TRBD1 TGTGCCAGCTCACCACCGACAGGGGGCTTCACTGAAGCTTTCTTT CASSPPTGGFTEAFF
TRBJ2-7 - TRBV2 - TGTGCCAGCAGTGAGAGAGACTACGAGCAGTACTTC CASSERDYEQYF
TRBJ2-3 - TRBV5-4 TRBD2 TGTGCCAGCAGACTATCCTCCTCTAGCGGGTACCCTCTTTTCCCAGATACGCAGTATTTT CASRLSSSSGYPLFPDTQYF
TRBJ2-7 - TRBV5-4 TRBD1 TGTGCCAGCAGCTTAACCGGGACAGGGGGCTACGAGCAGTACTTC CASSLTGTGGYEQYF
TRBJ1-2 - TRBV28 TRBD1 TGTGCCAGCAGTTCCCCAACCGGACAGGGGGCTTCCTACTATGGCTACACCTTC CASSSPTGQGASYYGYTF
TRBJ1-5 - TRBV18 - TGTGCCAGCTCACCAGGGGGCAATCAGCCCCAGCATTTT CASSPGGNQPQHF
TRBJ2-6 - TRBV6-1 - TGTGCCACAACCGACGCGCTTCCTGGGGCCAACGTCCTGACTTTC CATTDALPGANVLTF
TRBJ2-5 - TRBV5-1 TRBD2 TGCGCCAGCAGCTTGGGGCTAGCGGGGGGCCAAGAGACCCAGTACTTC CASSLGLAGGQETQYF
TRBJ2-7 - TRBV5-6 TRBD2 TGTGCCAGCAGCTTGGGTCTAGCGGGGACAACCTACGAGCAGTACTTC CASSLGLAGTTYEQYF
TRBJ1-5 - TRBV2 - TGTGCCAGCAGTGAAGTCGGCAATCAGCCCCAGCATTTT CASSEVGNQPQHF
TRBJ2-7 - TRBV7-9 - TGTGCCAGCAGCGAGACAGGTGTTACCTACGAGCAGTACTTC CASSETGVTYEQYF
TRBJ2-7 - TRBV7-9 - TGTGCCAGCAGCTCCCTAGGAGGATACGAGCAGTACTTC CASSSLGGYEQYF
TRBJ2-2 - TRBV7-6 - TGTGCCAGCAGCCTCAATCCCAGCGCCAACACCGGGGAGCTGTTTTTT CASSLNPSANTGELFF
TRBJ2-3 few TRBV4-1 - TGCGCCAGCAGCCAAGTGGGGGCGCGTGGAAAGGATACGCAGTATTTT CASSQVGARGKDTQYF
TRBJ2-1 - TRBV21-1 - TGTGCCAGCAGCAAAGGAAGCCCTCCAGGCTCCTACAATGAGCAGTTCTTC CASSKGSPPGSYNEQFF
TRBJ2-7 once TRBV9 TRBD2 TGTGCCAGCAGCGTAGCGGCTAGCGGCAGCTCCTACGAGCAGTACTTC CASSVAASGSSYEQYF
TRBJ2-5 - TRBV7-2 - TGTGCCAGCAGCTTTTCGGGCGGGGGCGGAGAGACCCAGTACTTC CASSFSGGGGETQYF
TRBJ2-5 - TRBV10-3 TRBD2 TGTGCCATCAGTGAGTCTCGGGGGGGAGAGACCCAGTACTTC CAISESRGGETQYF
TRBJ1-2 - TRBV29-1 - TGCAGCGTTGAACTGGGGGGCTATGGCTACACCTTC CSVELGGYGYTF
TRBJ2-1 - TRBV29-1 - TGCAGCGTTGAGTCTGCTAGCCGCTACAATGAGCAGTTCTTC CSVESASRYNEQFF
TRBJ2-7 - TRBV2 TRBD2 TGTGCCAGCAGTGACCCCGGGACTAGCGGGAGGTACGAGCAGTACTTC CASSDPGTSGRYEQYF
TRBJ2-1 - TRBV9 TRBD2 TGTGCCAGCAGCGTAGGTGTGGGGGGGCTAGCGGGAGAGAATGAGCAGTTCTTC CASSVGVGGLAGENEQFF
TRBJ2-1 - TRBV18 - TGTGCCAGCTCGGGCCCAAATGAGCAGTTCTTC CASSGPNEQFF
TRBJ2-4 - TRBV18 - TGTGCCAGCTCACCGTTTGCAGCGAACATTCAGTACTTC CASSPFAANIQYF
TRBJ1-1 - TRBV20-1 TRBD1 TGCAGTGCCTACAGGGGATCAGCTTTCTTT CSAYRGSAFF
TRBJ1-5 - TRBV30 - TGTGCCTGGAGTGTGGGGGAACATAGCAATCAGCCCCAGCATTTT CAWSVGEHSNQPQHF
TRBJ1-4 - TRBV7-9 - TGTGCCAGCAGCTTAGGATCGGGGGAAAGGGAAAAACTGTTTTTT CASSLGSGEREKLFF
TRBJ2-1 - TRBV4-3 - TGCGCCAGCAGCCAACATCCCCCCTCCATCCCCGATGAGCAGTTCTTC CASSQHPPSIPDEQFF
TRBJ1-2 - TRBV7-6 TRBD1 TGTGCCAGCAGCTTGGACAGGGGCTATGGCTACACCTTC CASSLDRGYGYTF
TRBJ1-2 - TRBV6-6 - TGTGCCAGCAGTTACTCGGCAGGCTATGGCTACACCTTC CASSYSAGYGYTF
TRBJ1-4 - TRBV18 - TGTGCCAGCTCACCGGGCAGGGTACGGGATGAAAAACTGTTTTTT CASSPGRVRDEKLFF
TRBJ2-3 - TRBV5-1 - TGCGCCAGCAGCTCGGGGAATCCCACAGATACACAGTATTTT CASSSGNPTDTQYF
TRBJ2-1 - TRBV5-4 TRBD1 TGTGCCAGCAGTGGGGACAGTTACAATGAGCAGTTCTTC CASSGDSYNEQFF
TRBJ1-5 - TRBV7-8 - TGTGCCAACAGCTTAGGTCGGGTTCAGCCCCAGCATTTT CANSLGRVQPQHF
TRBJ1-6 - TRBV30 - TGTGCCTGGAATCCCTTGAGCTCCTATAATTCACCCCTCCACTTT CAWNPLSSYNSPLHF
TRBJ2-7 - TRBV5-1 TRBD2 TGCGCCAGCAGCCCAACTAGCGGCTCCTACGAGCAGTACTTC CASSPTSGSYEQYF
TRBJ2-2 - TRBV5-1 TRBD2 TGCGCCAGCAGCTCACGGACTAGTAGCGCCGGGGAGCTGTTTTTT CASSSRTSSAGELFF
TRBJ2-7 - TRBV7-2 - TGTGCCAGCAGCCGCTATGGATCCTACGAGCAGTACTTC CASSRYGSYEQYF
TRBJ1-3 - TRBV30 TRBD1 TGTGCCTGGTCGGACAGGTCAGGCACCATATATTTT CAWSDRSGTIYF
TRBJ1-1 - TRBV5-6 - TGTGCCAGCAGCTACGTACGGACAGCCGAGATGAACACTGAAGCTTTCTTT CASSYVRTAEMNTEAFF
TRBJ2-1 - TRBV6-5 TRBD2 TGTGCCAGCGGGGTAGCGGGGGGGCGAAGGAATGAGCAGTTCTTC CASGVAGGRRNEQFF
TRBJ1-4 - TRBV5-1 - TGCGCCAGCAGCCCAGAGCCGGGGGTCGTCGAAAAACTGTTTTTT CASSPEPGVVEKLFF
TRBJ2-3 once TRBV4-1 TRBD2 TGCGCCAGCAGTCACAGGACTAGCGGGACAGATACGCAGTATTTT CASSHRTSGTDTQYF
TRBJ1-2 - TRBV7-2 - TGTGCCAGCAGCCCCATGAGTGACTACACCTTC CASSPMSDYTF
TRBJ1-1 - TRBV7-9 - TGTGCCAGCAGCCGAACAAAGGGGGGAGGGGACACTGAAGCTTTCTTT CASSRTKGGGDTEAFF
TRBJ2-5 few TRBV6-5 - TGTGCCAGCGGGCGGGATTCGGAGACCCAGTACTTC CASGRDSETQYF
TRBJ2-2 - TRBV5-1 TRBD2 TGCGCCAGCAGCTTGGGGGTCGGGAGGCCGAACACCGGGGAGCTGTTTTTT CASSLGVGRPNTGELFF
TRBJ2-3 - TRBV6-5 - TGTGCCAGCAGTCCTACAGGGGAGGGCACAGATACGCAGTATTTT CASSPTGEGTDTQYF
TRBJ1-1 - TRBV5-1 TRBD1 TGCGCCAGCAGCGTATCAACAGGGGGCACTGAAGCTTTCTTT CASSVSTGGTEAFF
TRBJ1-1 - TRBV7-2 - TGTGCCAGCAGCTTACTCCCCTCAGCGAACACTGAAGCTTTCTTT CASSLLPSANTEAFF
TRBJ1-1 - TRBV2 TRBD1 TGTGCCAGCAGAAAGACAGGGCTGGAAGCTTTCTTT CASRKTGLEAFF
TRBJ2-1 - TRBV7-9 - TGTGCCAGCAGCTTATCCTCGACCCCCCGAAAGGAGCAGTTCTTC CASSLSSTPRKEQFF
TRBJ2-2 - TRBV7-9 - TGTGCCAGCAGCTTGGGGAACACCGGGGAGCTGTTTTTT CASSLGNTGELFF
TRBJ2-7 - TRBV5-1 - TGCGCTAGCAGCCCGGGGGACAGAGTGTACGAGCAGTACTTC CASSPGDRVYEQYF
TRBJ2-7 - TRBV5-5 - TGTGCCAGCAGCCTCTGGGACCAAAACTACGAGCAGTACTTC CASSLWDQNYEQYF